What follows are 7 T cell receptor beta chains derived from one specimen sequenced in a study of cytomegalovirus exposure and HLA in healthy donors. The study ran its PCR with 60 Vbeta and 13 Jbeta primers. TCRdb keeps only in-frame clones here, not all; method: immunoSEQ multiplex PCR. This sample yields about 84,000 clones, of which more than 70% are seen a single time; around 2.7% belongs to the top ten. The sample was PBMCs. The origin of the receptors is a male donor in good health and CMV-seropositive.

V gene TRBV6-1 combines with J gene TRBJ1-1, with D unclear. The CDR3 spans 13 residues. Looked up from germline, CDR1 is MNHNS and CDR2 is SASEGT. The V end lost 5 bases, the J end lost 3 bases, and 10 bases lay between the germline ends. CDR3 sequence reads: CASSREGYTEAFF. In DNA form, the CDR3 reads TGTGCCAGCAGTAGGGAGGGATACACTGAAGCTTTCTTT.

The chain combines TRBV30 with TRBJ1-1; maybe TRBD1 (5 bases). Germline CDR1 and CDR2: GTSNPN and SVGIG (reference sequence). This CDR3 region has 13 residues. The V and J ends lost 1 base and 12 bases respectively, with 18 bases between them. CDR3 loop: CAWSDRSGRKTFF. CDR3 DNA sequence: TGTGCCTGGAGTGACAGGTCGGGGAGGAAGACTTTCTTT. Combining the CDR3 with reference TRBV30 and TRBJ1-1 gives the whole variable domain SQTIHQWPATLVQPVGSPLSLECTVEGTSNPNLYWYRQAAGRGLQLLFYSVGIGQISSEVPQNLSASRPQDRQFILSSKKLLLSDSGFYLCAWSDRSGRKTFFGQGTRLTVV.

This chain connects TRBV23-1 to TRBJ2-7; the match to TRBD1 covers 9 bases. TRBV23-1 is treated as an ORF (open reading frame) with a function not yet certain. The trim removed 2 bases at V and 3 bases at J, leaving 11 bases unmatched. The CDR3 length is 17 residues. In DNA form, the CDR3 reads TGCGCCAGCAGTCAACCTCACCCCGGGACAGGGTACTACGAGCAGTACTTC. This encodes CASSQPHPGTGYYEQYF.

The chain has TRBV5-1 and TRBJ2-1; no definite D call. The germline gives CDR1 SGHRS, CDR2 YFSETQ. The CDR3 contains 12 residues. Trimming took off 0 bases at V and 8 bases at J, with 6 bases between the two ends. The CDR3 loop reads CASSLDAYEQFF. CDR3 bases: TGCGCCAGCAGCTTGGATGCGTATGAGCAGTTCTTC. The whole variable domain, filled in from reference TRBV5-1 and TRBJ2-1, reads KAGVTQTPRYLIKTRGQQVTLSCSPISGHRSVSWYQQTPGQGLQFLFEYFSETQRNKGNFPGRFSGRQFSNSRSEMNVSTLELGDSALYLCASSLDAYEQFFGPGTRLTVL.

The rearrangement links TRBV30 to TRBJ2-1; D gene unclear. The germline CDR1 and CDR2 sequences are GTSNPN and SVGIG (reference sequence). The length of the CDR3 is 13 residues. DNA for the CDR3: TGTGCACAAAAACAGAGCTCCTACAATGAGCAGTTCTTC. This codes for CAQKQSSYNEQFF.

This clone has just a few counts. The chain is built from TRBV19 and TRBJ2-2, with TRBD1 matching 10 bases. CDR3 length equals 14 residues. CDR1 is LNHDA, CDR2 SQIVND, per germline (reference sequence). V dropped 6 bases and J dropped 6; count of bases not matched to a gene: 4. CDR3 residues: CASRGTGVAGELFF. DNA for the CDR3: TGTGCCAGTAGGGGGACAGGGGTAGCCGGGGAGCTGTTTTTT.

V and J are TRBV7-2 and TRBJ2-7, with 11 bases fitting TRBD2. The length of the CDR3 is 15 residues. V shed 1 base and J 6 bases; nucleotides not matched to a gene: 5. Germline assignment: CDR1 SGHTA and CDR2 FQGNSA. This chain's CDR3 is CASSLEIAGGVEQYF. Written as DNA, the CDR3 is TGTGCCAGCAGCTTAGAAATAGCGGGAGGGGTCGAGCAGTACTTC.